These 12 T cell receptor beta chains share one sample of origin, sequenced in a study of cytomegalovirus exposure and HLA in healthy donors. PCR involved 60 Vbeta and 13 Jbeta primers. Repertoires were generated with immunoSEQ multiplex PCR, while TCRdb's copy carries only in-frame clones and drops some. Seen here are about 150,000 clones, roughly 68% observed once, and the top ten hold around 4.2%. Sequencing used PBMCs. The receptors here all came from a man aged 55 to 70 in good health and CMV-seronegative.

J is TRBJ1-1 and V is TRBV5-4, with D possibly being TRBD1 (5 bases). This CDR3 is built from 14 residues. Germline CDR1 is SGHNT and CDR2 is YYREEE (reference sequence). The V end lost 0 bases, the J end lost 6 bases, and 12 bases lay between the germline ends. The CDR3 here is CASSLVGPGAEAFF. CDR3 DNA sequence: TGTGCCAGCAGCTTGGTGGGGCCGGGAGCTGAAGCTTTCTTT.

V gene TRBV5-1 combines with J gene TRBJ1-2; D is unresolved. The CDR3 runs 13 residues. Trimming removed 0 bases from V and 4 bases from J, with 7 bases in between. Germline V gene data show CDR1 as SGHRS and CDR2 as YFSETQ. The CDR3 DNA is TGCGCCAGCAGCTTGGACATCCTCTATGGCTACACCTTC. It is translated as CASSLDILYGYTF.

The chain has TRBV29-1 and TRBJ2-1; 9 nucleotides line up with TRBD1. J was trimmed by 6 bases and V by 4 bases; bases with no gene match: 10. Per the germline V gene, CDR1 is SQVTM and CDR2 is ANQGSEA. The CDR3 is 15 residues long. CDR3 region: CSVVLQGAPRNEQFF. In DNA, the CDR3 is TGCAGCGTTGTTTTACAGGGGGCCCCCCGCAATGAGCAGTTCTTC.

The chain is built from TRBV5-1 and TRBJ2-7; 11 bases fit TRBD1. The CDR3 runs to 16 residues. CDR1 SGHRS and CDR2 YFSETQ come from the germline V gene. The V and J ends lost 0 bases and 3 bases, in that order; junction bases with no gene match: 5. This CDR3 reads CASSLAWTGGYYEQYF. The CDR3 DNA follows: TGCGCCAGCAGCTTGGCCTGGACAGGGGGCTACTACGAGCAGTACTTC. The whole variable domain, filled in from reference TRBV5-1 and TRBJ2-7, reads KAGVTQTPRYLIKTRGQQVTLSCSPISGHRSVSWYQQTPGQGLQFLFEYFSETQRNKGNFPGRFSGRQFSNSRSEMNVSTLELGDSALYLCASSLAWTGGYYEQYFGPGTRLTVT.

This chain joins TRBV27 and TRBJ1-1; D is perhaps TRBD1 (6 bases). CDR3 size: 17 residues. The V gene's germline CDR1 is MNHEY and CDR2 SMNVEV (reference sequence). V lost 2 bases to trimming and J lost 2 bases, with 18 bases between them. The CDR3 spells CASSLEGPGAVNTEAFF. The CDR3 bases are TGTGCCAGCAGTTTAGAGGGGCCAGGGGCGGTAAACACTGAAGCTTTCTTT.

The chain uses TRBV7-2 and TRBJ2-1; the match to TRBD1 covers 11 bases. The CDR3 is made up of 15 amino acids. V lost 5 bases and J lost 3; bases outside the gene matches: 3. Germline V gene lookup returns CDR1 SGHTA and CDR2 FQGNSA. The CDR3 sequence is CASSAGTGGYNEQFF. In DNA form, the CDR3 reads TGTGCCAGCAGCGCCGGGACAGGGGGCTACAATGAGCAGTTCTTC.

There are a few counts of this clone. The chain recombines TRBV2 with TRBJ2-7, with D possibly matching TRBD1 (6 bases). V gave up 4 bases and J gave up 3 bases, with 19 bases separating them. This CDR3 region has 16 residues. Germline V gene lookup returns CDR1 SNHLY and CDR2 FYNNEI. CDR3 sequence: CASSAEGAGELYEQYF. In DNA form, the CDR3 reads TGTGCCAGCAGTGCGGAAGGGGCAGGGGAACTCTACGAGCAGTACTTC.

The chain links TRBV29-1 to TRBJ2-1; D not resolved. Germline V gives CDR1 SQVTM, CDR2 ANQGSEA. The CDR3 runs to 13 residues. V lost 2 bases to trimming and J lost 2 bases, with 7 bases between them. The CDR3 spells CSVELVTYNEQFF. The DNA of the CDR3 is TGCAGCGTTGAACTAGTAACCTACAATGAGCAGTTCTTC.

This clone was counted a single time. The chain uses TRBV5-6 and TRBJ1-1; 11 positions agree with TRBD1. This CDR3 region has 19 residues. J was trimmed by 0 bases and V by 0 bases; bases with no gene match: 10. Germline V lookup: CDR1 SGHDT, CDR2 YYEEEE. DNA for the CDR3: TGTGCCAGCAGCTTGGGGATAGGGACAGGGGGACGGGTGAACACTGAAGCTTTCTTT. Residues: CASSLGIGTGGRVNTEAFF. Variable domain in full (rest from reference TRBV5-6 and TRBJ1-1): DAGVTQSPTHLIKTRGQQVTLRCSPKSGHDTVSWYQQALGQGPQFIFQYYEEEERQRGNFPDRFSGHQFPNYSSELNVNALLLGDSALYLCASSLGIGTGGRVNTEAFFGQGTRLTVV.

V gene TRBV28 combines with J gene TRBJ1-1; 7 bases agree with TRBD1. The germline V gene encodes CDR1 MDHEN and CDR2 SYDVKM. CDR3 length: 15 residues. The V gene end was trimmed by 5 bases and the J gene end by 2 bases; junction bases not matched to a gene: 8. The CDR3 nucleotides are TGTGCCAGCAGTATAACCGGACAGGCTAACACTGAAGCTTTCTTT. This translates into CASSITGQANTEAFF.

The chain is built from TRBV19 and TRBJ2-7, with D maybe TRBD2 (5 bases). Trimming stripped 5 bases from V and 10 bases from J, with 21 bases between. CDR1 LNHDA and CDR2 SQIVND come from the germline V gene (reference sequence). The CDR3 spans 14 residues. CDR3 amino acids: CASSFLAGNFNQYF. The DNA for the CDR3 is TGTGCCAGTAGTTTCCTGGCGGGCAATTTTAACCAGTACTTC. Full variable domain (rest looked up from reference TRBV19 and TRBJ2-7): DGGITQSPKYLFRKEGQNVTLSCEQNLNHDAMYWYRQDPGQGLRLIYYSQIVNDFQKGDIAEGYSVSREKKESFPLTVTSAQKNPTAFYLCASSFLAGNFNQYFGPGTRLTVT.

The DNA for the CDR3 is TGTGCCAGCAGCTTAAATGGGGACATGAACACTGAAGCTTTCTTT. Amino acids: CASSLNGDMNTEAFF. The rearrangement joins TRBV7-3 to TRBJ1-1; perhaps TRBD1 as D (6 bases). Germline CDR1 and CDR2: SGHTA and FQGTGA. CDR3 length equals 15 residues. The V end was cut by 1 base, the J end by 0 bases, with 9 bases between.